The present T cell receptor beta chain was sequenced within a study of PD-1 blockade in classical Hodgkin lymphoma. V trimming: 4 bases; J trimming: 6 bases; junction bases outside the gene matches: 5. This CDR3 region has 14 residues. Per the germline V gene, CDR1 is WNHNN and CDR2 is SYGVQD (reference sequence). Time point denoted: cycle 4 day 1 (C4D1), after less than 7 weeks of nivolumab. The patients all showed relapse after autologous stem cell transplantation, while their brentuximab vedotin exposure varied. TCRdb's copy holds only in-frame clones and misses some; the assay was immunoSEQ multiplex PCR. The sample contains tens of thousands of clones, around 64% of which appear only once.

This specimen consisted of peripheral blood mononuclear cells (PBMCs), obtained before the fourth cycle of nivolumab. The chain is built from TRBV10-1 and TRBJ2-3, with 9 bases identical to TRBD2. This TCR was sampled from a human donor with classical Hodgkin lymphoma. The CDR3 sequence: CASSVSGGEDTQYF. CDR3 sequence (DNA): TGCGCCAGCAGTGTTAGCGGGGGTGAGGATACGCAGTATTTT.